One sample yielded the 32 T cell receptor beta chains listed below, sequenced in a study of blood T cell repertoires in COVID-19. Assay: immunoSEQ multiplex PCR; the TCRdb copy retains only in-frame clones and omits some. This table has approximately 250,000 clones, approximately 89% appearing once. The specimen sequenced was PBMCs or T cells enriched from blood (not recorded which). These receptors were collected from a woman in her thirties or forties with acute COVID-19.

The table lists this clone with a count of one. V gene TRBV24-1 combines with J gene TRBJ1-2, with 7 bases aligning to TRBD1. The CDR3 is 14 amino acids. V was clipped by 4 bases and J by 4 bases; unmatched bases: 5. Per the germline V gene, CDR1 is KGHDR and CDR2 is SFDVKD. CDR3 region: CATSEADRRYGYTF. In nucleotides, the CDR3 is TGTGCCACCAGTGAGGCGGACAGGCGCTATGGCTACACCTTC.

The genes are TRBV6-1 and TRBJ1-2; TRBD1 might be the D (6 bases). Germline V lookup: CDR1 MNHNS, CDR2 SASEGT. V lost 2 bases and J 8 bases, leaving 18 bases between the germline ends. This CDR3 is 15 amino acids long. In nucleotides, the CDR3 is TGTGCCAGCAGTGAACAAGCCAGGGGAAAGGAAGGCTACACCTTC. Amino acids: CASSEQARGKEGYTF.

The chain has TRBV3-1 (or the pseudogene TRBV3-2) and TRBJ2-5; TRBD2 is a possible D gene (7 bases). The germline V gene encodes CDR1 LGHDT and CDR2 YNNKEL (reference sequence). The CDR3 covers 14 residues. Trimming shortened V by 3 bases and J by 5 bases, and 13 bases separated the two germline ends. The CDR3 protein is CASSQRGGAETQYF. Here the CDR3 DNA reads TGTGCCAGCAGCCAGCGCGGGGGCGCGGAGACCCAGTACTTC.

V usage is TRBV2 and J usage is TRBJ2-1, with 7 bases lining up with TRBD1. The germline V gene has CDR1 SNHLY and CDR2 FYNNEI. The CDR3 has 15 amino acids. V gave up 6 bases and J gave up 1 base; unmatched junction bases: 6. The CDR3 spells CASSTPDRSYNEQFF. The CDR3 bases are TGTGCCAGCAGCACTCCGGACAGGTCCTACAATGAGCAGTTCTTC.

V gene TRBV11-2 combines with J gene TRBJ1-1; D ambiguous. In germline, CDR1 is SGHAT, CDR2 FQNNGV. With 1 base removed from V and 2 bases from J, the gap between germline ends came to 11 bases. This CDR3 spans 15 amino acids. The CDR3 spells CASSLVGGINTEAFF. The CDR3 bases are TGTGCCAGCAGCTTAGTTGGCGGGATTAACACTGAAGCTTTCTTT.

The chain couples TRBV2 to TRBJ2-1; 16 bases are a match to TRBD2. V lost 6 bases, J lost 7 bases, and 9 bases stayed unmatched. Germline CDR1 and CDR2: SNHLY and FYNNEI. The CDR3 extends over 17 amino acids. DNA for the CDR3: TGTGCCAGCAGAGTACCGGGACTAGCGGGAGGGCAGAATGAGCAGTTCTTC. It encodes CASRVPGLAGGQNEQFF.

The gene calls are TRBV7-9 and TRBJ2-5, with 12 bases matching TRBD2. Germline CDR1 reads SEHNR; CDR2 reads FQNEAQ (reference sequence). CDR3 length: 16 residues. Germline trimming cut 3 bases from V and 5 bases from J; bases unmatched to any gene: 7. CDR3: CASSFTGLAGWETQYF. CDR3 DNA: TGTGCCAGCAGCTTCACCGGACTAGCGGGGTGGGAGACCCAGTACTTC.

The CDR3 sequence is CASRSYGRDGYTF. As DNA, the CDR3 is TGTGCCAGCAGAAGCTACGGGCGGGACGGCTACACCTTC. The V and J genes are TRBV25-1 and TRBJ1-2; possible D gene TRBD1, 5 bases. Germline lookup yields CDR1 MGHDK and CDR2 SYGVNS. The V end lost 6 bases, the J end lost 8 bases, and 16 bases lay between the germline ends. The CDR3 contains 13 residues.

This clone came up once. The chain has TRBV2 and TRBJ2-1, with D maybe TRBD2 (6 bases). The germline V gene has CDR1 SNHLY and CDR2 FYNNEI. Between the trimmed V and J ends, which lost 7 bases and 0 bases, there was a span of 19 bases. The CDR3 is 17 residues long. CDR3 coding DNA: TGTGCCAGCAAGTCGACTGGGCTAGCGAGCTCCTACAATGAGCAGTTCTTC. As protein: CASKSTGLASSYNEQFF.

This clone is a singleton in its sample. This sequence joins TRBV18 and TRBJ2-3; 13 nucleotides match TRBD2. CDR1 KGHSH and CDR2 LQKENI come from the germline V gene. J gave up 4 bases and V 1 base, and 14 bases lay outside the gene matches. The CDR3 length is 20 residues. CDR3 in DNA: TGTGCCAGCTCACCACAAATAGGGACTAGCGGGAATTCGGCGGCAGATACGCAGTATTTT. This codes for CASSPQIGTSGNSAADTQYF.

The chain carries TRBV9 and TRBJ2-3, with 7 bases lining up with TRBD2. Germline V gives CDR1 SGDLS, CDR2 YYNGEE. Trimming removed 4 bases from V and 2 bases from J; junction bases left unmatched: 7. The CDR3 contains 15 residues. CDR3 loop: CASSPPAGFTDTQYF. CDR3 in DNA: TGTGCCAGCAGCCCCCCAGCGGGGTTCACAGATACGCAGTATTTT.

This clone occurred once. CDR3 in amino acids: CASSLDPRGYEQYF. In DNA form, the CDR3 reads TGTGCCAGCAGTTTAGACCCTCGGGGATACGAGCAGTACTTC. V is TRBV27 and J is TRBJ2-7, with D perhaps TRBD2 (5 bases). The germline V and J ends were trimmed by 2 bases and 4 bases, with 12 bases remaining between them. Germline V CDR1 and CDR2: MNHEY, SMNVEV (reference sequence). The CDR3 covers 14 residues.

Only one count was recorded for this clone. The CDR3: CASSDPDRGRYTF. As DNA, the CDR3 is TGTGCCAGCAGCGACCCAGACAGGGGGCGGTACACCTTC. This chain links TRBV7-9 with TRBJ1-2; 10 nucleotides align to TRBD1. The trim removed 5 bases at V and 11 bases at J, leaving 8 bases unmatched. CDR1 is SEHNR and CDR2 is FQNEAQ in the germline V gene (reference sequence). The CDR3 sequence is 13 residues long.

The chain uses TRBV18 and TRBJ1-5; D possibly corresponds to TRBD1 (5 bases). Trimming left V 6 bases short and J 3 bases short, with 12 bases between. The CDR3 runs to 14 residues. Looked up from germline, CDR1 is KGHSH and CDR2 is LQKENI. Written as DNA, the CDR3 is TGTGCCAGCTCGCCTCTAGGGGACAATCAGCCCCAGCATTTT. Amino acid sequence: CASSPLGDNQPQHF.

The rearrangement uses TRBV5-6 and TRBJ1-1; 7 bases match TRBD1. Germline V lookup: CDR1 SGHDT, CDR2 YYEEEE. The trim removed 3 bases at V and 2 bases at J, leaving 7 bases unmatched. The CDR3 has 15 residues. The CDR3 bases are TGTGCCAGCAGCTGGCTGGGACAGATAAACACTGAAGCTTTCTTT. As protein: CASSWLGQINTEAFF.

This rearrangement joins TRBV6-2 or TRBV6-3 to TRBJ1-5; 8 nucleotides agree with TRBD1. CDR1 is MNHEY and CDR2 is SVGEGT in the germline V gene. The CDR3 length is 15 residues. The J segment lost 6 bases and the V segment lost 2 bases, leaving 6 bases of the junction unmatched. DNA for the CDR3: TGTGCCAGCAGTTACCAGGGGGCGAGTTTTCAGCCCCAGCATTTT. Amino acid sequence: CASSYQGASFQPQHF.

As regards this clone: Other DNA sequences in the same sample also yield this CDR3. CDR3: CASSPRGAYNEQFF. In nucleotides, the CDR3 is TGTGCCAGCTCACCCCGCGGTGCCTACAATGAGCAGTTCTTC. This sequence joins TRBV18 and TRBJ2-1; no definite D call. Between the trimmed V and J ends, which lost 3 bases and 2 bases, there was a span of 8 bases. CDR3 length: 14 amino acids. Germline V gene data show CDR1 as KGHSH and CDR2 as LQKENI.

The chain is built from TRBV6-2 or TRBV6-3 and TRBJ1-1; no clear D. This CDR3 is built from 14 residues. Germline V gene sequence: CDR1 MNHEY, CDR2 SVGEGT. V shed 2 bases and J shed 3 bases, with 10 bases lying between them. The CDR3 protein is CASSYPRRDTEAFF. DNA of the CDR3: TGTGCCAGCAGTTACCCGAGGCGGGACACTGAAGCTTTCTTT.

The rearrangement joins TRBV20-1 to TRBJ2-3; D not resolved. The V gene's germline CDR1 is DFQATT and CDR2 SNEGSKA (reference sequence). The CDR3 covers 14 residues. The V end lost 3 bases, the J end lost 0 bases, and 10 bases lay between the germline ends. In DNA, the CDR3 is TGCAGTGCTAGTGGAGTTCGGAGCACAGATACGCAGTATTTT. Protein product: CSASGVRSTDTQYF.

This chain uses TRBV3-1 (or the pseudogene TRBV3-2) with TRBJ1-1, with a tentative D call TRBD1 (6 bases). The CDR3 is 14 residues long. Germline CDR1 reads LGHDT; CDR2 reads YNNKEL (reference sequence). Trimming took off 6 bases at V and 3 bases at J, with 14 bases between the two ends. CDR3 amino acids: CASRRGPRDTEAFF. CDR3 bases: TGTGCCAGCAGGCGGGGGCCCAGGGACACTGAAGCTTTCTTT.

The chain recombines TRBV7-9 with TRBJ2-5, with 7 bases fitting TRBD2. CDR1 and CDR2 from the germline V gene are SEHNR and FQNEAQ (reference sequence). Trimming removed 0 bases from V and 3 bases from J; junction bases left unmatched: 1. This CDR3 spans 14 amino acids. CDR3 sequence: CASSLAGGKETQYF. The CDR3 nucleotides are TGTGCCAGCAGCTTAGCGGGGGGGAAAGAGACCCAGTACTTC.

The V gene is TRBV5-1, the J gene TRBJ1-1, with TRBD1 matching over 9 bases. J gave up 4 bases and V 4 bases, and 8 bases lay outside the gene matches. The germline V gene encodes CDR1 SGHRS and CDR2 YFSETQ. The CDR3 runs to 15 residues. The CDR3: CASSATGGPGTEAFF. The CDR3 DNA is TGCGCCAGCAGCGCGACAGGGGGGCCGGGCACTGAAGCTTTCTTT.

J is TRBJ1-6 and V is TRBV6-4; D gene uncertain. The CDR3 extends over 13 amino acids. Trimming cost V 7 bases and J 8 bases, with 12 bases left between them. The germline gives CDR1 MRHNA, CDR2 SNTAGT. CDR3 nucleotides: TGTGCCAGCACCAACGAACGGGATTCACCCCTCCACTTT. Translating it yields CASTNERDSPLHF.

The chain employs TRBV10-1 and TRBJ2-1; maybe TRBD2 (6 bases). Germline CDR1 is WNHNN and CDR2 is SYGVQD (reference sequence). The CDR3 sequence is 14 residues long. V was trimmed by 10 bases and J by 3 bases, leaving 16 bases between them. CDR3 coding DNA: TGCGCCATCCTGTCACGGGGGAACTACAATGAGCAGTTCTTC. Encoded protein: CAILSRGNYNEQFF.

This clone was counted a few times. The chain links TRBV6-5 to TRBJ2-3; a weak D match, TRBD2 (5 bases). Germline-derived CDR1 and CDR2 are MNHEY and SVGAGI. Trimming shortened V by 7 bases and J by 2 bases, and 13 bases separated the two germline ends. The CDR3 totals 14 residues. The chain's CDR3 is CASILTGNTDTQYF. The CDR3 coding sequence is TGTGCCAGCATATTGACGGGGAACACAGATACGCAGTATTTT.

This clone was seen a few times. This rearrangement joins TRBV10-2 to TRBJ2-1; 10 bases line up with TRBD2. V shed 2 bases and J 6 bases; nucleotides not matched to a gene: 7. The CDR3 spans 16 residues. Germline assignment: CDR1 WSHSY and CDR2 SAAADI. The CDR3 bases are TGCGCCAGCAGTGAGCCTAGCGGGAGCAGTCTCAATGAGCAGTTCTTC. Its translation is CASSEPSGSSLNEQFF.

The chain joins TRBV10-3 to TRBJ1-6; tentatively, D is TRBD1 (6 bases). V shed 8 bases and J shed 4 bases, with 15 bases lying between them. This CDR3 region has 15 residues. Germline CDR1 and CDR2: ENHRY and SYGVKD. DNA of the CDR3: TGTGCCATCGGGGCCGGGCAGGGGTATAATTCACCCCTCCACTTT. Translating it yields CAIGAGQGYNSPLHF.

The rearrangement links TRBV5-1 to TRBJ2-1; TRBD2 matches at 12 bases. The germline gives CDR1 SGHRS, CDR2 YFSETQ. J lost 4 bases, V lost 4 bases, and 6 bases had no gene match. The CDR3 runs to 16 residues. DNA of the CDR3: TGCGCCAGCAGCACCCAGGGGACTAGCGGGTACAATGAGCAGTTCTTC. Amino acids: CASSTQGTSGYNEQFF.

The chain recombines TRBV4-1 with TRBJ1-2, with D perhaps matching TRBD1 (5 bases). The V gene lost 1 base and the J gene lost 5 bases, with 14 bases spanning the gap. The CDR3 spans 15 residues. Germline-derived CDR1 and CDR2 are MGHRA and YSYEKL. CDR3 sequence (DNA): TGCGCCAGCAGCCAAGGGTGGGGCCCCGGTTATGGCTACACCTTC. Residues: CASSQGWGPGYGYTF.

V usage is TRBV12-3 or TRBV12-4 and J usage is TRBJ1-5; unclear D gene. This CDR3 contains 13 residues. V was cut by 3 bases and J by 8 bases, with 11 bases left in between. The CDR3 protein is CASSFSPGKPQHF. In DNA, the CDR3 is TGTGCCAGCAGTTTTAGCCCGGGAAAGCCCCAGCATTTT.

V gene TRBV5-4 combines with J gene TRBJ2-4, with 16 bases fitting TRBD2. The CDR3 extends over 18 amino acids. Germline CDR1 reads SGHNT; CDR2 reads YYREEE (reference sequence). Trimming removed 1 base from V and 9 bases from J; junction bases left unmatched: 10. DNA of the CDR3: TGTGCCAGCAGCTTGCTGGGGACTAGCGGGGGGGCCAGGGGCATTCAGTACTTC. This encodes CASSLLGTSGGARGIQYF.

This clone has just one count. The V call is TRBV19, the J call TRBJ2-1; weak D call: TRBD1 (5 bases). The germline V gene has CDR1 LNHDA and CDR2 SQIVND (reference sequence). Between the trimmed V and J ends, which lost 6 bases and 12 bases, there was a span of 30 bases. This CDR3 comprises 17 residues. The CDR3 protein is CASSPLGQPLPTEGQFF. CDR3 nucleotide sequence: TGTGCCAGTAGCCCGTTGGGGCAGCCTCTTCCCACCGAAGGGCAGTTCTTC.